This is a list of T cell receptor beta chains from one sample in a study of blood T cells in healthy people across ages. TCRdb re-called the 5' RACE reads through MiXCR, storing one row per CDR3 protein. The sample includes more than 750,000 distinct CDR3 sequences, 29% seen only once; the top ten take roughly a tenth. The same data also went into a second study, on T cells of mothers and their children.

Sequencing used blood. These receptors were obtained from a woman aged 40 to 50 in good health. The CDR3 runs from the conserved cysteine through the conserved F or W. The order of the fields is clone size, J gene, D gene, V gene, CDR3 protein, CDR3 DNA. The D gene is left open where the match is weak. A row's size may be missing; if present it is once, few, many or a size class.

>many|TRBJ2-5|.|TRBV18
CASSPGVQETQYF
TGTGCCAGCTCACCTGGGGTCCAAGAGACCCAGTACTTC
>.|TRBJ2-5|TRBD1|TRBV18
CASSPYTGEETQYF
TGTGCCAGCTCACCATATACAGGGGAAGAGACCCAGTACTTC
>few|TRBJ1-6|.|TRBV12-3/TRBV12-4
CASSTDSFSPLHF
TGTGCCAGCAGTACAGACTCGTTTTCACCCCTCCACTTT
>few|TRBJ1-1|.|TRBV3-1
CASSQVLTENSEAFF
TGTGCCAGCAGCCAAGTGCTGACCGAGAACTCTGAAGCTTTCTTT
>.|TRBJ2-7|.|TRBV5-1
CASGLEWGEQYF
TGCGCCAGCGGCTTGGAATGGGGAGAGCAGTACTTC
>once|TRBJ2-7|TRBD2|TRBV5-1
CASSMEGKRGAEPYGQYF
TGCGCCAGCAGCATGGAGGGGAAGCGGGGGGCCGAACCCTACGGGCAGTACTTC
>.|TRBJ2-7|.|TRBV7-2
CASSFLRLPYEQYF
TGTGCCAGCAGTTTCCTCAGGTTACCCTACGAGCAGTACTTC
>.|TRBJ2-7|.|TRBV15
CATGLASSYEQYF
TGTGCCACCGGACTCGCATCCTCCTACGAGCAGTACTTC
>.|TRBJ2-5|TRBD1|TRBV5-1
CASSGRDRLQETQYF
TGCGCCAGCAGCGGCCGGGACAGACTTCAAGAGACCCAGTACTTC
>few|TRBJ2-1|TRBD2|TRBV14
CASSQLRAGGGNNEQFF
TGTGCCAGCAGCCAACTCCGAGCGGGGGGCGGAAACAATGAGCAGTTCTTC
>few|TRBJ1-2|TRBD1|TRBV11-2
CASSHRQGGYTF
TGTGCCAGCAGCCATCGACAGGGCGGCTACACCTTC
>.|TRBJ1-1|.|TRBV12-3/TRBV12-4
CASSFRSGRNTEAFF
TGTGCCAGCAGTTTTCGGTCAGGGAGGAACACTGAAGCTTTCTTT
>many|TRBJ1-2|.|TRBV2
CASSAVNYGYTF
TGTGCCAGCAGCGCCGTTAACTATGGCTACACCTTC
>once|TRBJ1-1|TRBD1|TRBV5-1
CASSLTGTGFTEAFF
TGCGCCAGCAGCCTCACCGGGACAGGGTTCACTGAAGCTTTCTTT
>.|TRBJ1-1|.|TRBV20-1
CSAPSTGNTEAFF
TGCAGTGCCCCCTCGACAGGGAACACTGAAGCTTTCTTT
>.|TRBJ1-1|.|TRBV4-3
CASSPRWGRDTEAFF
TGCGCCAGCAGCCCCAGGTGGGGTCGGGACACTGAAGCTTTCTTT
>few|TRBJ2-2|.|TRBV15
CATSRDGGESTGELFF
TGTGCCACCAGCAGAGATGGAGGCGAGAGCACCGGGGAGCTGTTTTTT
>few|TRBJ2-3|TRBD2|TRBV29-1
CSVDNEWGGRDTQYF
TGCAGCGTTGATAACGAGTGGGGAGGGAGGGATACGCAGTATTTT
>once|TRBJ1-4|.|TRBV29-1
CSVGGNEKLFF
TGCAGCGTTGGGGGTAATGAAAAACTGTTTTTT
>.|TRBJ2-7|.|TRBV7-9
CASSLAPYYEQYF
TGTGCCAGCAGCTTAGCGCCCTACTACGAGCAGTACTTC
>.|TRBJ2-7|.|TRBV10-3
CASGPPIPYEQYF
TGTGCCTCAGGCCCACCGATTCCCTACGAGCAGTACTTC
>.|TRBJ2-3|.|TRBV7-2
CASSLVVGRDTQYF
TGTGCCAGCAGCTTAGTTGTGGGCCGAGATACGCAGTATTTT
>many|TRBJ2-7|TRBD2|TRBV4-1
CASSQAPSGGLRYEQYF
TGCGCCAGCAGCCAAGCTCCTAGCGGGGGGCTCCGGTACGAGCAGTACTTC
>.|TRBJ2-2|.|TRBV7-9
CASSLAYTGELFF
TGTGCCAGCAGCTTAGCCTACACCGGGGAGCTGTTTTTT
>.|TRBJ1-4|TRBD1|TRBV4-1
CASSHDRVAEKLFF
TGCGCCAGCAGCCATGACAGGGTAGCGGAAAAACTGTTTTTT
>many|TRBJ2-1|TRBD2|TRBV2
CASRTSGGRNEQFF
TGTGCCAGCAGGACTAGCGGGGGTCGCAATGAGCAGTTCTTC
>once|TRBJ2-3|TRBD2|TRBV7-2
CASSPLLAGSTDTQYF
TGTGCCAGCAGCCCCCTCCTAGCGGGGAGCACAGATACGCAGTATTTT
>few|TRBJ2-5|TRBD2|TRBV6-5
CASSSRGDLLQETQYF
TGTGCCAGCAGTTCGCGGGGGGACCTACTTCAAGAGACCCAGTACTTC
>.|TRBJ2-1|.|TRBV10-3
CAISRQADTYNEQFF
TGTGCCATCAGTAGACAGGCGGACACCTACAATGAGCAGTTCTTC
>.|TRBJ2-1|TRBD1|TRBV4-3
CASSQDLMSPGTGLNEQFF
TGCGCCAGCAGCCAAGATCTCATGAGTCCCGGGACAGGGTTGAATGAGCAGTTCTTC
>.|TRBJ2-1|.|TRBV12-3/TRBV12-4
CASSYYSEQFF
TGTGCCAGCAGTTACTACAGTGAGCAGTTCTTC
>.|TRBJ2-3|.|TRBV20-1
CSASRDRMRTDTQYF
TGCAGTGCCAGCCGTGACAGGATGCGCACAGATACGCAGTATTTT
>.|TRBJ2-7|TRBD2|TRBV7-9
CASDLAGGEQYF
TGTGCCAGCGATCTAGCGGGAGGCGAGCAGTACTTC
>many|TRBJ2-1|TRBD2|TRBV7-2
CASSPRELAGYEQFF
TGTGCCAGCAGCCCTCGAGAATTAGCGGGATATGAGCAGTTCTTC
>.|TRBJ2-3|TRBD1|TRBV18
CASSPQGATTDTQYF
TGTGCCAGCTCACCTCAGGGGGCGACCACAGATACGCAGTATTTT
>.|TRBJ2-1|.|TRBV28
CASKQDYEQFF
TGTGCCAGCAAACAGGACTATGAGCAGTTCTTC
>few|TRBJ1-2|.|TRBV5-1
CASSSSPLDYGYTF
TGCGCCAGCAGCTCGTCGCCACTCGACTATGGCTACACCTTC
>.|TRBJ2-1|.|TRBV20-1
CSARGGPSYNEQFF
TGCAGTGCCAGAGGGGGACCCTCCTACAATGAGCAGTTCTTC
>.|TRBJ1-5|.|TRBV5-1
CASSEVDPRNQPQHF
TGCGCCAGCAGCGAGGTCGACCCTCGGAATCAGCCCCAGCATTTT
>.|TRBJ1-1|.|TRBV10-3
CAISESGRADTEAFF
TGTGCCATCAGTGAGTCCGGCAGGGCGGACACTGAAGCTTTCTTT
>many|TRBJ1-2|.|TRBV6-2/TRBV6-3
CASRVAGSYGYTF
TGTGCCAGCAGGGTGGCAGGGAGCTATGGCTACACCTTC
>.|TRBJ2-1|TRBD2|TRBV7-2
CASSLELAGGWNEQFF
TGTGCCAGCAGCTTAGAGCTAGCGGGGGGATGGAATGAGCAGTTCTTC
>.|TRBJ2-4|.|TRBV4-1
CASSQVLGANEQYF
TGCGCCAGCAGCCAAGTACTCGGGGCCAATGAGCAGTACTTC
>many|TRBJ1-2|.|TRBV20-1
CSAAPGRLTYGYTF
TGCAGTGCTGCTCCGGGACGGTTGACCTATGGCTACACCTTC
>few|TRBJ2-3|.|TRBV5-1
CASSLDAGRTDTQYF
TGCGCCAGCAGCTTGGATGCGGGGAGAACAGATACGCAGTATTTT
>few|TRBJ1-5|.|TRBV7-8
CASTPDGAAQPQHF
TGTGCCAGCACCCCCGACGGGGCCGCTCAGCCCCAGCATTTT
>.|TRBJ1-5|TRBD1|TRBV7-9
CASSPEVQGADQPQHF
TGTGCCAGCAGCCCAGAGGTACAGGGGGCCGATCAGCCCCAGCATTTT
>.|TRBJ2-7|.|TRBV20-1
CSARDRGFMLGEQYF
TGCAGTGCTAGAGATAGAGGGTTTATGTTGGGCGAGCAGTACTTC
>many|TRBJ2-7|.|TRBV6-5
CASSYQTSYEQYF
TGTGCCAGCAGTTACCAAACTTCCTACGAGCAGTACTTC
>few|TRBJ2-3|.|TRBV4-3
CASSQDRQGTDTQYF
TGCGCCAGCAGCCAAGATCGCCAGGGAACAGATACGCAGTATTTT
>.|TRBJ1-2|.|TRBV28
CASSSRTYGHTF
TGTGCCAGCAGTTCCAGGACCTATGGCCACACCTTC
>many|TRBJ2-5|TRBD2|TRBV7-7
CASSPPAGAGETQYF
TGTGCTAGCAGCCCACCAGCGGGGGCGGGGGAGACCCAGTACTTC